The next 32 T cell receptor beta chains were all read from a single sample in a study of technical replicates of blood from a handful of donors. The repertoire was sequenced with immunoSEQ multiplex PCR; TCRdb's copy has only in-frame clones and lacks some. This sample has approximately 70,000 clones, with 91% found just once. Input material: T cells isolated from PBMCs. The origin of the receptors is a human donor in good health. Some clones in this sample may be carry-over from other donors' samples.

This clone was observed a single time. The chain recombines TRBV2 with TRBJ2-3; D might be TRBD2 (6 bases). CDR3 length equals 15 residues. Trimming took off 1 base at V and 1 base at J, with 9 bases between the two ends. The germline V gene has CDR1 SNHLY and CDR2 FYNNEI. The CDR3 nucleotides are TGTGCCAGCAGTGAAGGGGGCGGGGGCACAGATACGCAGTATTTT. Amino acid sequence: CASSEGGGGTDTQYF.

This clone was found a few times. J is TRBJ2-3 and V is TRBV18, with 11 bases aligning to TRBD2. Per the germline V gene, CDR1 is KGHSH and CDR2 is LQKENI. V shed 6 bases, J shed 4 bases, and the junction held 9 bases outside the gene matches. The CDR3 totals 16 residues. In DNA, the CDR3 is TGTGCCAGCTCCCAAGGACTAGCGGGTATCGCAGATACGCAGTATTTT. It is translated as CASSQGLAGIADTQYF.

The rearrangement uses TRBV6-5 and TRBJ2-1; 8 bases agree with TRBD2. The CDR3 has 15 amino acids. Germline CDR1 is MNHEY and CDR2 is SVGAGI. The ends lost 6 bases at V and 2 bases at J; junction bases unmatched: 6. CDR3 DNA sequence: TGTGCCAGCAGCCGGGGACTAGTCCCCTACAATGAGCAGTTCTTC. It specifies CASSRGLVPYNEQFF.

The chain recombines TRBV10-2 with TRBJ1-2, with 7 bases that match TRBD1. CDR1 and CDR2 (germline): WSHSY, SAAADI. The CDR3 loop spans 15 amino acids. The V gene end was trimmed by 0 bases and the J gene end by 3 bases; junction bases not matched to a gene: 4. CDR3 DNA sequence: TGCGCCAGCAGTGAGTCGGGACAGTTTCACTATGGCTACACCTTC. It yields the protein CASSESGQFHYGYTF.

This sequence joins TRBV9 and TRBJ1-3, with 7 nucleotides matching TRBD1. J lost 0 bases, V lost 2 bases, and 5 bases had no gene match. Per germline, CDR1 SGDLS and CDR2 YYNGEE. This CDR3 contains 16 residues. The CDR3 coding sequence is TGTGCCAGCAGCGTTACAGGGGCCTTCTCTGGAAACACCATATATTTT. It codes for CASSVTGAFSGNTIYF.

The V gene is TRBV19, the J gene TRBJ2-2; a weak D match, TRBD1 (6 bases). V lost 5 bases and J 4 bases, leaving 14 bases between the germline ends. Germline loops: CDR1 LNHDA, CDR2 SQIVND (reference sequence). The CDR3 consists of 15 residues. This CDR3 reads CASSPHRAGTGELFF. The CDR3 coding sequence is TGTGCCAGTAGTCCCCACAGGGCGGGCACCGGGGAGCTGTTTTTT. The whole variable domain, remainder taken from reference TRBV19 and TRBJ2-2, is DGGITQSPKYLFRKEGQNVTLSCEQNLNHDAMYWYRQDPGQGLRLIYYSQIVNDFQKGDIAEGYSVSREKKESFPLTVTSAQKNPTAFYLCASSPHRAGTGELFFGEGSRLTVL.

The rearrangement joins TRBV10-3 to TRBJ2-3; the match to TRBD2 covers 9 bases. CDR3 length: 19 amino acids. Germline values: CDR1 ENHRY, CDR2 SYGVKD. Trimming removed 3 bases from V and 2 bases from J; junction bases left unmatched: 15. CDR3 amino acids: CAISDSASGVPAPTDTQYF. The CDR3 DNA reads TGTGCCATCAGTGACTCCGCTAGCGGGGTACCAGCCCCCACAGATACGCAGTATTTT.

The chain couples TRBV4-3 to TRBJ2-7, with D possibly matching TRBD1 (6 bases). This CDR3 region has 14 residues. Germline CDR1 and CDR2: LGHNA and YSLEER. V gave up 0 bases and J gave up 7 bases, with 13 bases separating them. The CDR3 nucleotides read TGCGCCAGCAGCCAAGATACAGGGATGGGTGAGCAGTACTTC. It codes for CASSQDTGMGEQYF.

The chain has TRBV30 and TRBJ2-2; 8 nucleotides match TRBD1. This CDR3 is built from 14 residues. Trimming at V came to 0 bases and at J to 4 bases, leaving 1 base not matched to a gene. CDR1 is GTSNPN, CDR2 SVGIG, per germline (reference sequence). CDR3 bases: TGTGCCTGGAGTGTACAGGGGGGCACCGGGGAGCTGTTTTTT. Translated: CAWSVQGGTGELFF.

This clone was seen once. The CDR3 DNA follows: TGTGCCAGCAGTGAAGGAACAGGGTTCAGCAATCAGCCCCAGCATTTT. It yields the protein CASSEGTGFSNQPQHF. V and J are TRBV2 and TRBJ1-5; a possible D gene is TRBD1 (6 bases). The V end lost 1 base, the J end lost 1 base, and 11 bases lay between the germline ends. The CDR3 runs to 16 residues. CDR1 is SNHLY and CDR2 is FYNNEI in the germline V gene.

The table lists this clone with a few counts. J is TRBJ2-5 and V is TRBV7-9; 8 nucleotides agree with TRBD1. This CDR3 has 16 amino acids. The V and J ends lost 5 bases and 5 bases, in that order; junction bases with no gene match: 13. CDR1 is SEHNR, CDR2 FQNEAQ, per germline (reference sequence). The CDR3 sequence is CASSIHPGQGEETQYF. DNA for the CDR3: TGTGCCAGCAGCATACACCCTGGACAGGGTGAGGAGACCCAGTACTTC.

This clone appeared a single time. The chain recombines TRBV5-1 with TRBJ2-3; 10 bases match TRBD2. The CDR3 loop spans 16 amino acids. V lost 6 bases and J lost 4; bases outside the gene matches: 11. CDR1 and CDR2 from the germline V gene are SGHRS and YFSETQ. In DNA, the CDR3 is TGCGCCAGCAACTTAGCAGCGGGGGGGATGTCAGATACGCAGTATTTT. Translated: CASNLAAGGMSDTQYF.

This chain connects TRBV12-1 to TRBJ1-2; TRBD1 is the table's D call and was not checked against the DNA. TRBV12-1 corresponds to a pseudogene. The CDR3 runs 14 residues. The CDR3 here is CASSHGAPNYGYTF. For the CDR3, the DNA is TGTGCCAGCAGCCATGGGGCGCCCAACTATGGCTACACCTTC.

The J gene is TRBJ1-1, the V gene TRBV10-3, with D uncertain. This CDR3 has 14 amino acids. CDR1 is ENHRY and CDR2 is SYGVKD in the germline V gene. V lost 4 bases and J 3 bases, leaving 12 bases between the germline ends. CDR3 in DNA: TGTGCCATCAGTGTTGAGGGCCTGGACACTGAAGCTTTCTTT. This translates into CAISVEGLDTEAFF.

The rearrangement links TRBV7-9 to TRBJ2-5; TRBD1 is a possible D gene (6 bases). Germline assignment: CDR1 SEHNR and CDR2 FQNEAQ (reference sequence). CDR3 size: 13 residues. With 2 bases removed from V and 5 bases from J, the gap between germline ends came to 9 bases. CDR3 DNA sequence: TGTGCCAGCAGCTTAAACAGGGCGGAGACCCAGTACTTC. Protein product: CASSLNRAETQYF. Supplemented by reference TRBV7-9 and TRBJ2-5, the full variable domain reads DTGVSQNPRHKITKRGQNVTFRCDPISEHNRLYWYRQTLGQGPEFLTYFQNEAQLEKSRLLSDRFSAERPKGSFSTLEIQRTEQGDSAMYLCASSLNRAETQYFGPGTRLLVL.

This clone was recorded only once. The CDR3 here is CASSLATTGHRSGANVLTF. The CDR3 DNA reads TGTGCCAGCAGCTTAGCCACGACAGGGCACCGCTCTGGGGCCAACGTCCTGACTTTC. J is TRBJ2-6 and V is TRBV13, with TRBD1 identical over 7 bases. J lost 0 bases, V lost 1 base, and 9 bases had no gene match. The CDR3 has 19 residues. Germline CDR1 and CDR2: PRHDT and FYEKMQ (reference sequence).

The chain carries TRBV10-3 and TRBJ2-1, with 10 bases lining up with TRBD1. The CDR3 runs to 14 residues. Germline trimming cut 7 bases from V and 9 bases from J; bases unmatched to any gene: 9. In germline, CDR1 is ENHRY, CDR2 SYGVKD. The CDR3 is CAIKGQGPPSEQFF. The CDR3 nucleotides read TGTGCCATCAAGGGACAGGGGCCGCCCAGTGAGCAGTTCTTC.

Written as DNA, the CDR3 is TGCGCCAGCAGCGACCTGTGGCGGACAGGGGGCATCAAGGGGCAGTACTTC. Its translation: CASSDLWRTGGIKGQYF. V and J are TRBV5-1 and TRBJ2-5; 11 nucleotides agree with TRBD1. Unmatched junction bases numbered 19, after V lost 4 bases and J lost 11 bases. The CDR3 is 17 residues long. Germline-derived CDR1 and CDR2 are SGHRS and YFSETQ. Using reference TRBV5-1 and TRBJ2-5 for the parts outside the CDR3, the full variable domain is KAGVTQTPRYLIKTRGQQVTLSCSPISGHRSVSWYQQTPGQGLQFLFEYFSETQRNKGNFPGRFSGRQFSNSRSEMNVSTLELGDSALYLCASSDLWRTGGIKGQYFGPGTRLLVL.

The chain combines TRBV7-2 with TRBJ2-3; 7 nucleotides agree with TRBD2. This CDR3 contains 12 residues. V lost 7 bases to trimming and J lost 7 bases; unmatched junction nucleotides: 5. CDR1 is SGHTA and CDR2 is FQGNSA in the germline V gene. The CDR3 DNA reads as TGTGCCAGCAATCGGGAGGAATATACGCAGTATTTT. Translated, it gives CASNREEYTQYF.

In DNA form, the CDR3 reads TGTGCCATCAGCAGACAGGGGGGCGAGACCCAGTACTTC. It specifies CAISRQGGETQYF. This chain uses TRBV10-3 with TRBJ2-5; TRBD1 agrees at 9 bases. The CDR3 consists of 13 residues. V dropped 6 bases and J dropped 5; count of bases not matched to a gene: 4. In germline, CDR1 is ENHRY, CDR2 SYGVKD.

The chain is built from TRBV2 and TRBJ2-7; 10 bases map to TRBD1. CDR3 size: 12 residues. Per germline, CDR1 SNHLY and CDR2 FYNNEI. The junction had 3 bases not matched to a gene; V was cut back by 10 bases and J by 3 bases. CDR3 region: CAKRTGGYEQYF. In DNA form, the CDR3 reads TGTGCCAAGAGGACAGGGGGCTACGAGCAGTACTTC.

The rearrangement links TRBV29-1 to TRBJ1-3; 8 bases fit TRBD1. V trimming: 6 bases; J trimming: 3 bases; junction bases outside the gene matches: 7. CDR1 SQVTM and CDR2 ANQGSEA come from the germline V gene. This CDR3 is built from 14 residues. CDR3 nucleotide sequence: TGCAGCGTAGCCTTGACAGGGGATGGAAACACCATATATTTT. This encodes CSVALTGDGNTIYF.

A word on this clone: One end of the junction is discordant with germline, which a read error may explain. The genes are TRBV2 and TRBJ1-3, with TRBD1 matching 9 bases. CDR3 length: 21 residues. CDR1 and CDR2 from the germline V gene are SNHLY and FYNNEI. The CDR3 here is CASSVRRAQGQGLSAGSTIYF. CDR3 coding DNA: TGTGCCAGCAGTGTCCGAAGAGCGCAGGGACAGGGTTTATCTGCGGGAAGCACCATATATTTT.

V and J are TRBV7-7 and TRBJ2-1; a weak D match, TRBD2 (6 bases). The V gene's germline CDR1 is SSHAT and CDR2 FNYEAQ (reference sequence). This CDR3 is built from 15 residues. The V end was cut by 5 bases, the J end by 4 bases, with 15 bases between. The CDR3 DNA sequence: TGTGCCAGCAGCCTCGAGTGGGGGGAGTACAATGAGCAGTTCTTC. Its protein is CASSLEWGEYNEQFF.

CDR3 nucleotide sequence: TGTGCCAGTAGTATTTCGTTAGTAGCGGGGTACAATGAGCAGTTCTTC. This gives the protein CASSISLVAGYNEQFF. The chain combines TRBV19 with TRBJ2-1; 8 nucleotides agree with TRBD2. Trimming cost V 3 bases and J 4 bases; bases outside gene matches: 8. The CDR3 loop spans 16 amino acids. Germline CDR1 LNHDA, CDR2 SQIVND (reference sequence).

V is TRBV10-2 and J is TRBJ1-3; TRBD1 agrees at 7 bases. The germline gives CDR1 WSHSY, CDR2 SAAADI. This CDR3 contains 15 residues. V lost 6 bases, J lost 2 bases, and 7 bases stayed unmatched. The CDR3 protein is CASRAQTGTGNTIYF. DNA of the CDR3: TGCGCCAGCAGAGCGCAGACAGGGACTGGAAACACCATATATTTT.

The chain is built from TRBV28 and TRBJ2-2; the D gene is possibly TRBD1 (6 bases). V dropped 2 bases and J dropped 6 bases, with 13 bases sitting between them. Germline values: CDR1 MDHEN, CDR2 SYDVKM. The CDR3 runs to 15 residues. As DNA, the CDR3 is TGTGCCAGCAGTTTAGGTCAGGGGCCCGCCGGGGAGCTGTTTTTT. It translates to CASSLGQGPAGELFF.

J is TRBJ1-3 and V is TRBV2; D is ambiguous. Per germline, CDR1 SNHLY and CDR2 FYNNEI. Trimming cost V 4 bases and J 4 bases, with 5 bases left between them. The CDR3 extends over 12 amino acids. The CDR3 sequence: CASSAQGNTIYF. Written as DNA, the CDR3 is TGTGCCAGCAGTGCTCAGGGAAACACCATATATTTT. Filled out from reference TRBV2 and TRBJ1-3, the complete variable domain reads EPEVTQTPSHQVTQMGQEVILRCVPISNHLYFYWYRQILGQKVEFLVSFYNNEISEKSEIFDDQFSVERPDGSNFTLKIRSTKLEDSAMYFCASSAQGNTIYFGEGSWLTVV.

The V and J genes are TRBV2 and TRBJ2-2; 10 nucleotides align to TRBD2. The germline gives CDR1 SNHLY, CDR2 FYNNEI. The CDR3 extends over 17 amino acids. The J segment lost 7 bases and the V segment lost 1 base, leaving 9 bases of the junction unmatched. CDR3 protein: CASSEERPGLAVGELFF. The CDR3 coding sequence is TGTGCCAGCAGTGAAGAAAGACCTGGACTAGCGGTCGGGGAGCTGTTTTTT.

The sample holds one count of this clone. The V and J genes are TRBV6-4 and TRBJ2-1; 9 nucleotides align to TRBD2. The J segment lost 0 bases and the V segment lost 4 bases, leaving 1 base of the junction unmatched. The CDR3 is 15 amino acids. Per the germline V gene, CDR1 is MRHNA and CDR2 is SNTAGT. Here the CDR3 reads CASSGSGSSYNEQFF. The DNA for the CDR3 is TGTGCCAGCAGTGGTAGCGGGAGCTCCTACAATGAGCAGTTCTTC.

This clone was counted once. The chain carries TRBV7-2 and TRBJ2-7; D remains ambiguous. The CDR3 spans 12 residues. Trimming took 5 bases from V and 3 from J, leaving 8 bases between them. The germline V gene encodes CDR1 SGHTA and CDR2 FQGNSA. The CDR3 region has the DNA TGTGCCAGCAGCCTCCCCCGCTACGAGCAGTACTTC. Its protein product is CASSLPRYEQYF.

The chain links TRBV6-1 to TRBJ2-7; 8 nucleotides align to TRBD1. Per the germline V gene, CDR1 is MNHNS and CDR2 is SASEGT. The ends lost 9 bases at V and 4 bases at J; junction bases unmatched: 11. The CDR3 contains 14 residues. The CDR3 loop reads CASLGSDRGYEQYF. CDR3 nucleotides: TGTGCCAGTTTAGGAAGTGACAGGGGATACGAGCAGTACTTC.